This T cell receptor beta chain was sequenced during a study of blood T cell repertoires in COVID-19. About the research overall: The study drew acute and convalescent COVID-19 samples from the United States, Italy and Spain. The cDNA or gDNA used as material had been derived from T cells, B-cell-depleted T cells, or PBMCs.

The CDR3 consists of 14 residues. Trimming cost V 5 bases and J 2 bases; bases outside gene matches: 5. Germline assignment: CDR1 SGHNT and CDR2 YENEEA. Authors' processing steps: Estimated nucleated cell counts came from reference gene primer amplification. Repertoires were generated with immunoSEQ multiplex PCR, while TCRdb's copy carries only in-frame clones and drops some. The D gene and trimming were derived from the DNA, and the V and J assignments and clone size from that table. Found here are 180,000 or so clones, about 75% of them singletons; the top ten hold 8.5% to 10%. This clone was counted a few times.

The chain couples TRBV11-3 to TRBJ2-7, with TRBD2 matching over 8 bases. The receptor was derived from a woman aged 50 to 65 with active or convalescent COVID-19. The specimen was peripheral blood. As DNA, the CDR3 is TGTGCCAGCAGCCGTAGCGGGACCGCCTACGAGCAGTACTTC. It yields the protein CASSRSGTAYEQYF.